The present entry profiles one T cell receptor (beta chain) with its context. What it recognizes is unknown. The sample is drawn from a study of cytomegalovirus exposure and HLA in healthy donors. Study-wide results and limits: The availability of immune exposure information extended only to CMV serostatus. Analysis performed later found 16,951 TCR beta sequences associated with HLA alleles at 0.05 false discovery rate. Later analysis indicated greater clonal expansion among HLA-associated TCR beta chains than among equally common other chains. The investigators catalogued 150 or so TCR beta chains as cytomegalovirus-associated.

PCR employed 60 Vbeta and 13 Jbeta primers. The method was immunoSEQ multiplex PCR; TCRdb's version includes in-frame clones alone and lacks a portion of them. Seen here are roughly 130,000 clones, roughly 88% observed once, and the top ten hold 2.5% to 3%. The germline CDR1 and CDR2 sequences are SNHLY and FYNNEI. Between the trimmed V and J ends, which lost 8 bases and 0 bases, there was a span of 13 bases. This CDR3 is 14 amino acids long. This clonotype was obtained from a woman aged 18 to 35 in good health and CMV-seropositive. The rearrangement uses TRBV2 and TRBJ1-2; maybe TRBD1 (6 bases). The sequencing input was PBMCs. CDR3 DNA: TGTGCCAGCCACTTGACAGGCACTAACTATGGCTACACCTTC. Residues: CASHLTGTNYGYTF.